This TCR beta chain is drawn from a study of T cells expressing NK-cell markers. On the study more broadly: There were seven HCMV-seropositive donors and one seronegative donor among the eight sequenced.

General study findings and limits: There remained a lack of clarity about HCMV specificity of expanded NKG2C+ T cell clones. The CD3+CD56-NKG2C+ fraction was also led by these clonotypes in several donors.

As regards this clonotype: No antigen is known for it.

The germline CDR1 and CDR2 sequences are MGHRA and YSYEKL. The CDR3 extends over 17 amino acids. From its re-call of the 5' RACE reads, TCRdb lists each CDR3 protein once, without DNA. Its clone listing holds 150,000 or so distinct CDR3 sequences. The rearrangement links TRBV4-1 to TRBJ2-5; TCRdb gives TRBD1 as the D gene, but with no DNA this cannot be confirmed. The sequence derives from a woman in her forties or fifties in good health. Sequenced: blood T cells: a sorted CD56 or NKG2C T cell subset, CD4+ or CD8+ T cells, or bulk PBMC T cells (not recorded which). The CDR3 region is CASSQVGGPRDLGTQYF.